The present T cell receptor (beta chain) was sequenced within a study of cytomegalovirus exposure and HLA in healthy donors (dated by TCRdb to about 2017). With respect to the entire study: An earlier analysis of 587 of the donors reported about 290 Gb of sequence data and some 120 million unique TCR beta sequences from 150 million to 200 million T cells. About 300 gigabases of sequencing data and tens of millions of unique TCR sequences were included in an early release covering roughly 700 HLA-typed donors. Of the roughly 410 genotyped donors, 81% were placed in the genetic ancestry cluster associated with self-reported Caucasian donors. The study aimed to test whether signatures of past pathogen exposure could be identified by cataloging public T cell receptors. Using immunosequencing, the study profiled T cell repertoires from some 670 subjects and related those repertoires to cytomegalovirus serostatus. A separate validation cohort of roughly 110 different subjects was used in addition to the roughly 720-subject first cohort. High-throughput TCR immunosequencing, statistical association of individual TCRs with disease status, and machine learning were combined to predict cytomegalovirus infection status. In a later analysis, previously published TCR beta repertoires from 600 to 850 donors were re-analyzed and high-resolution HLA genotyping was added so that TCR occurrence patterns could be studied. Rather than drawing on any new phenotypic data, the later analysis identified candidate immune exposures from TCR beta sequences and the way those sequences occurred across donors. An earlier analysis of roughly 600 of the donors used high-throughput TCR beta sequencing to judge whether each TCR beta V gene segment behaved as functional or pseudogenic. Donor age, sex, ethnicity and CMV serostatus were compiled together with the repertoire data. Genome-wide SNP genotypes for about three fifths of the roughly 670 donors were used in a later genetic analysis, which treated that subset as a discovery cohort. Every discovery cohort repertoire had been produced on one sequencing platform. HLA typing included class I and class II loci at four-digit resolution. The number of typed donors differed by locus: roughly 620-630 for A, B, C, DRB1 and DQB1; 522 for DQA1; fewer than 610 for DPA1; and some 470 for DPB1. Because of strong linkage in the cohort, roughly five DR-DQ haplotypes were treated as single units for association and clustering. Among 398 genotyped donors of the cohort, an average of around 250,000 unique TCR beta nucleotide sequences was sequenced per donor, of which about 20% were non-productive. Overall study results and their limits: According to a later analysis, most CMV-associated TCR beta chains appeared to be HLA-restricted, and the HLA associations seemed to be driven largely by CMV exposure. It was suggested by the authors that the approach could potentially be generalized to other disease states and immunological phenotypes. A later analysis reported that several top co-occurrence clusters appeared linked to parvovirus B19, influenza, CMV and Epstein-Barr virus. The presence/absence analyses assumed that sequencing depth was roughly uniform across donors, and that assumption may not be true. HLA typing was unavailable for some donors at each locus, so association tests used only the typed subset. A later analysis found that TCR association rates varied across HLA loci, with DRB1 alleles showing the most associated TCRs and HLA-C alleles the fewest. Only TCR beta chains were sequenced in this cohort, and the absence of alpha or paired-chain data limited detectable features. Broadly in line with IMGT annotations, most TCR beta V segments showed up in productive rearrangements about 90% or about 30% of the time in an earlier analysis of a few hundred of the donors. The only immune exposure information available for the cohort was CMV serostatus. While some public TCRs were present in many individuals, most TCR sequences turned up only very rarely across donors. At a false discovery rate of 0.05, a later analysis linked 16,951 TCR beta sequences to specific HLA alleles. A later genetic analysis reported fewer N-insertions in productive TCRs among donors in an Asian-associated ancestry cluster than the roughly 700-donor mean. In vitro tests confirmed that three of the cytomegalovirus-associated TCR beta chains recognize cytomegalovirus antigens. When HLA alleles, especially DR and DQ, strongly co-occurred, TCR associations were difficult to assign to individual alleles. A further reported finding was that TCR beta sequences accurately predicted the HLA-A and HLA-B alleles for most subjects in the first cohort. The study gave a list of about 150 TCR beta chains associated with cytomegalovirus. Roughly 15 rarely observed V segments, including chromosome 9 orphons, were excluded from the earlier analysis of several hundred of the donors because counts were too low. Some IMGT-functional V segments, including TRBV6-2 and TRBV6-3, could not be told apart with the 87-base-pair reads, so those segments were excluded. A cluster of highly shared sequence variants was judged likely to represent a technical artifact of the sequencing pipeline. An association between a missense DCLRE1C variant and V-gene and J-gene trimming of TCR beta chains was found in a later genetic analysis and replicated in an independent cohort. Correlated functional status among segregating V segments might reflect linkage disequilibrium, but an unknown experimental factor could not be ruled out. In both the original and validation cohorts, the classifier was reported to diagnose cytomegalovirus status with high specificity and sensitivity. In a later analysis, HLA-associated TCR beta chains were found to be more clonally expanded and to have lower generation probabilities than equally common non-associated chains.

As concerns this clone: This receptor's antigen is unknown. No much larger clone exists at a distance of one base, and base qualities are not known.

The cohort was made up of 500 to 850 healthy bone marrow donors. At the time of sampling, every cohort member was nominally healthy, though immune exposures that went unrecorded were likely present. The donor was CMV seropositive and belonged to the group of some 290 seropositive cohort members. Each donor provided a peripheral blood sample, and peripheral blood mononuclear cells were used for TCR beta sequencing. Genomic DNA was extracted from the blood cell samples with the Qiagen DNeasy Blood Extraction Kit. Library construction relied on the immunoSEQ multiplex PCR assay. A mixture of 60 forward primers for TCR Vbeta segments and 13 reverse primers for TCR Jbeta segments was used in the multiplex PCR. The CDR3 region of rearranged TCR beta genes was amplified from genomic DNA by a multiplex PCR assay. Amplified TCR beta libraries were sequenced as 87-base-pair reads on the Illumina HiSeq System. On the authors' methods: A later analysis counted about 80 million unique TCR beta chains across the 640 or so repertoires, and some 12 million of these chains were shared by at least two donors. Raw reads were error-corrected and collapsed into unique sequences with a nearest-neighbor algorithm that merged closely related sequences to remove PCR and sequencing errors. CDR3 sequences were aligned to IMGT reference sequences to assign V, D and J gene segments. For a sequence to be retained, at least a six-nucleotide match to both a V gene segment and a J gene segment was required. A rearrangement counted as productive if the CDR3 had no stop codons and remained in frame with V and J, and every other rearrangement counted as non-productive. CDR3 was defined according to IMGT convention as the region running from the second conserved V-encoded cysteine to the conserved J-encoded phenylalanine. Sequences without an unambiguous match to a single V gene segment were excluded from the earlier analysis of about 600 of the donors. In an earlier analysis of around 590 of the donors, a V segment was called functional when productive rearrangements were above 56.7%, and segregating when the standard deviation between donors exceeded 5%. A statistical classification framework was developed to diagnose cytomegalovirus status using the catalog of TCR beta chain sequences. V and J gene assignment, in a later analysis, came from comparing TCR nucleotide sequences with IMGT/GENE-DB human TR gene sequences. The TCRdist pipeline was used in a later analysis to assign CDR3 sequences and most-parsimonious VDJ recombination scenarios. In a later analysis, every TCR beta chain was defined by the combination of its CDR3 amino acid sequence and its V-gene family, and reads without a unique V-gene family were dropped. As a way to deal with suspected cross-contamination and a sequencing artifact, a later analysis dropped approximately 590 nucleotide sequences that were highly shared and had low generation probability. In a later analysis, a clonal expansion index was calculated for each public chain from normalized within-repertoire ranks of inferred template counts. In a later analysis, generation probabilities were computed with a VDJ recombination model fitted to out-of-frame rearrangements, and the resulting probabilities were checked against IGoR. In a later analysis, hypergeometric tests were used to score TCR-TCR, TCR-HLA and TCR-CMV co-occurrence, with a repertoire-size bias correction applied to TCR pairs. In a later analysis, false discovery rates were estimated by permuting HLA or CMV assignments 20 times. In a later analysis, co-occurring TCRs were grouped with DBSCAN, and TCRdist sequence similarity was added when clustering was performed within HLA-allele-positive subsets. Repertoires with fewer than 30,000 or more than 120,000 public chains, plus five repertoires with anomalous nucleotide sharing, were excluded from co-occurrence clustering. TCRdb holds this immuneACCESS table with in-frame rearrangements only. Some clones are missing; in checked studies, unresolved V genes explain under half, and the rest has no known cause. The D gene and trimming were derived from the DNA, and the V and J assignments and clone size from that table. The sample table lists 50,000 or so clones, roughly 70% of them with a count of one. Approximately 30% of the sample lies in the top ten.

CDR3 length: 15 amino acids, cysteine to phenylalanine. Of all the DNA, just the CDR3 is kept, 45 bases in frame from base 1. For this chain, trimming is 5 bases at the V end and 8 bases at the J end, and the number of junction bases without a gene match is 13. In the germline V gene (reference sequence), CDR1 corresponds to LNHDA and CDR2 to SQIVND. The sequencing input was PBMCs. This TCR was recovered from a man aged 35 to 55 in good health and CMV-seropositive. The chain employs TRBV19 and TRBJ1-2, with TRBD1 matching 8 junction bases. The DNA reads TGTGCCAGTAGTTCAAGGACAGGGAGAACGGACGGCTACACCTTC. Its translation is CASSSRTGRTDGYTF.